This T cell receptor beta chain emerged from a study of OX40 agonist ivuxolimab in advanced cancers. Whole-study context: Patients received ivuxolimab, an agonistic anti-OX40 (CD134) antibody. The group had a mean age of about 64 years, ranged from about 23 to 79, and was 82.7% male.

Here immunoSEQ multiplex PCR was the method, and the copy in TCRdb shows in-frame clones only, minus some. The sample lists 90,000 or so clones; around 87% were seen once. Of note for this clone: Its target is not known.

This CDR3 comprises 17 residues. Trimming took 4 bases from V and 5 from J; bases not matched to a gene: 11. The germline CDR1 and CDR2 sequences are SGHNT and YENEEA. Study-wide findings and caveats: Among expanded peripheral T cells, antigen specificity went undetermined.

The input for sequencing was CD4+ or CD8+ T cells sorted from blood, taken in a trial of the OX40 agonist ivuxolimab. The sequence came from an adult with an advanced solid tumor such as melanoma, head and neck, liver or kidney cancer. The chain links TRBV11-3 to TRBJ2-1; TRBD2 matches 10 bases. This chain's CDR3 is CASSSRTSGKRDNEQFF. The CDR3 nucleotides are TGTGCCAGCAGCTCCCGGACTAGCGGAAAGAGAGACAATGAGCAGTTCTTC.